One sample yielded the 25 T cell receptor beta chains listed below, sequenced in a study of control samples from healthy donors and cancer patients. Sequencing used immunoSEQ multiplex PCR; TCRdb keeps in-frame clones, though not all of them. The sample shows 60,000 to 75,000 clones, roughly nine tenths of them seen only once. Sequencing input: PBMCs. Receptor source: a man aged 55 to 69 with colorectal cancer.

This sequence joins TRBV2 and TRBJ1-2, with a tentative D call TRBD1 (5 bases). This CDR3 is built from 14 residues. Germline V CDR1 and CDR2: SNHLY, FYNNEI. The V gene lost 6 bases and the J gene lost 5 bases, with 16 bases spanning the gap. CDR3 loop: CASRADSSLYGYTF. As DNA, the CDR3 is TGTGCCAGCAGGGCCGACAGCTCACTTTATGGCTACACCTTC.

This chain connects TRBV3-1 (or the pseudogene TRBV3-2) to TRBJ2-7, with 10 bases lining up with TRBD1. The CDR3 sequence is 15 residues long. Germline CDR1 reads LGHDT; CDR2 reads YNNKEL (reference sequence). The J segment lost 1 base and the V segment lost 1 base, leaving 1 base of the junction unmatched. The CDR3 coding sequence is TGTGCCAGCAGCCAAGGGACAGGGGGATCCTACGAGCAGTACTTC. Its protein product is CASSQGTGGSYEQYF.

This chain links TRBV10-3 with TRBJ2-1; possibly TRBD2 for D (6 bases). Germline values: CDR1 ENHRY, CDR2 SYGVKD. V lost 11 bases and J lost 6, with 17 bases in between. The length of the CDR3 is 13 residues. In nucleotides, the CDR3 is TGTGCCGCACACTCCGTAGCGGCCAATGAGCAGTTCTTC. Its protein is CAAHSVAANEQFF.

The V and J genes are TRBV12-3 or TRBV12-4 and TRBJ1-5; a weak D match, TRBD1 (6 bases). CDR3 length equals 13 residues. The V gene lost 8 bases and the J gene lost 6 bases, with 14 bases spanning the gap. CDR3 loop: CASAGRGTQPQHF. In DNA, the CDR3 is TGTGCCAGCGCGGGGAGGGGGACTCAGCCCCAGCATTTT.

V and J are TRBV21-1 and TRBJ1-5; the table calls TRBD1, which could not be checked here. TRBV21-1 is assigned pseudogene status. CDR3 length equals 15 residues. The CDR3 loop reads CASRDSRPSNQPQHF. CDR3 coding DNA: TGTGCCAGCAGGGACAGTCGACCGAGCAATCAGCCCCAGCATTTT.

This clone was counted a few times. The V and J genes are TRBV30 and TRBJ1-6; TRBD1 might be the D (5 bases). CDR3 length equals 16 residues. V lost 5 bases, J lost 3 bases, and 17 bases lay in between. Germline-derived CDR1 and CDR2 are GTSNPN and SVGIG (reference sequence). CDR3 in amino acids: CAWGRVEMLYNSPLHF. CDR3 coding DNA: TGTGCCTGGGGCAGGGTGGAAATGCTCTATAATTCACCCCTCCACTTT.

The chain couples TRBV5-1 to TRBJ1-4, with D possibly matching TRBD1 (5 bases). Between the trimmed V and J ends, which lost 2 bases and 3 bases, there was a span of 14 bases. There are 16 residues in the CDR3. From germline, CDR1 is SGHRS and CDR2 YFSETQ. The CDR3 reads CASSLIEGISNEKLFF. The CDR3 coding sequence is TGCGCCAGCAGCTTAATAGAGGGGATCTCTAATGAAAAACTGTTTTTT. The variable domain in full, completed from reference TRBV5-1 and TRBJ1-4, reads KAGVTQTPRYLIKTRGQQVTLSCSPISGHRSVSWYQQTPGQGLQFLFEYFSETQRNKGNFPGRFSGRQFSNSRSEMNVSTLELGDSALYLCASSLIEGISNEKLFFGSGTQLSVL.

J is TRBJ1-1 and V is TRBV11-2, with a tentative D call TRBD1 (6 bases). This CDR3 spans 15 amino acids. Trimming removed 5 bases from V and 0 bases from J, with 13 bases in between. Germline V lookup: CDR1 SGHAT, CDR2 FQNNGV. This chain's CDR3 is CASSGTGYMNTEAFF. The CDR3 region has the DNA TGTGCCAGCAGCGGCACAGGGTACATGAACACTGAAGCTTTCTTT.

The chain uses TRBV7-9 and TRBJ1-2; 7 bases are a match to TRBD1. CDR1 is SEHNR and CDR2 is FQNEAQ in the germline V gene (reference sequence). The CDR3 runs to 15 residues. The V segment lost 4 bases and the J segment 4 bases; nucleotides outside the gene matches: 9. In DNA form, the CDR3 reads TGTGCCAGCAGCTCTCCAGGGGGAGAGGGCTATGGCTACACCTTC. Translation: CASSSPGGEGYGYTF.

The chain links TRBV11-2 to TRBJ1-6; no reliable D call. The CDR3 has 14 amino acids. CDR1 is SGHAT and CDR2 is FQNNGV in the germline V gene. Deletions cut 0 bases from V and 2 bases from J, with 2 bases between. The CDR3 region is CASSLDTYNSPLHF. Written as DNA, the CDR3 is TGTGCCAGCAGCTTAGACACCTATAATTCACCCCTCCACTTT.

This chain joins TRBV5-4 and TRBJ2-2; D gene ambiguous. There are 15 residues in the CDR3. Germline V gives CDR1 SGHNT, CDR2 YYREEE (reference sequence). Trimming stripped 3 bases from V and 4 bases from J, with 13 bases between. The CDR3: CASSSPRVSTGELFF. CDR3 sequence (DNA): TGTGCCAGCAGCTCCCCACGCGTAAGCACCGGGGAGCTGTTTTTT.

The chain couples TRBV28 to TRBJ2-7; TRBD1 or TRBD2 may be the D gene (5 bases each). CDR1 is MDHEN and CDR2 is SYDVKM in the germline V gene. The CDR3 has 12 residues. V was shortened by 9 bases and J by 3 bases, with 12 bases between the two germline ends. CDR3 sequence reads: CASNGAFYEQYF. CDR3 DNA sequence: TGTGCCAGTAACGGGGCTTTCTACGAGCAGTACTTC.

The CDR3 DNA reads TGTGCCACCAGCAGAGATAGTCAGCCCCAGCATTTT. The encoded protein is CATSRDSQPQHF. This sequence joins TRBV15 and TRBJ1-5; no clear D. Between the trimmed V and J ends, which lost 0 bases and 6 bases, there was a span of 3 bases. This CDR3 spans 12 amino acids. The V gene's germline CDR1 is LNHNV and CDR2 YYDKDF (reference sequence).

V is TRBV5-1 and J is TRBJ1-1; tentatively, D is TRBD1 (5 bases). This CDR3 comprises 16 residues. The ends were cut back, 7 bases at V and 2 bases at J, with 21 bases in the middle. CDR1 is SGHRS, CDR2 YFSETQ, per germline. The CDR3: CASSSLGVPQNTEAFF. The CDR3 DNA is TGCGCCAGCTCTTCCCTGGGGGTCCCACAAAACACTGAAGCTTTCTTT.

This chain uses TRBV2 with TRBJ2-3; 9 nucleotides align to TRBD2. This CDR3 is built from 16 residues. Germline loops: CDR1 SNHLY, CDR2 FYNNEI. V lost 4 bases and J lost 0; bases outside the gene matches: 5. CDR3 region: CASSATAGGSTDTQYF. The CDR3 DNA reads as TGTGCCAGCAGTGCTACGGCGGGGGGGAGCACAGATACGCAGTATTTT.

This chain connects TRBV30 to TRBJ1-5; possible D gene TRBD1, 5 bases. The CDR3 length is 15 residues. The germline CDR1 and CDR2 sequences are GTSNPN and SVGIG (reference sequence). The V and J ends lost 0 bases and 7 bases respectively, with 16 bases between them. CDR3 in DNA: TGTGCCTGGAGTGTACGAGGGGTGGTAGGCCAGCCCCAGCATTTT. Protein sequence: CAWSVRGVVGQPQHF.

This chain uses TRBV2 with TRBJ2-5; D gene unclear. The V gene's germline CDR1 is SNHLY and CDR2 FYNNEI. The V and J ends lost 6 bases and 1 base respectively, with 0 bases between them. The CDR3 covers 10 residues. CDR3 bases: TGTGCCAGCAGCCAAGAGACCCAGTACTTC. It encodes CASSQETQYF.

The rearrangement joins TRBV7-9 to TRBJ2-3, with 8 nucleotides matching TRBD2. The V gene end was trimmed by 5 bases and the J gene end by 0 bases; junction bases not matched to a gene: 4. CDR1 and CDR2 (germline): SEHNR, FQNEAQ (reference sequence). This CDR3 contains 15 residues. The CDR3 region has the DNA TGTGCCAGCAGCCCGACTAGCGTTAGCACAGATACGCAGTATTTT. Protein: CASSPTSVSTDTQYF. The variable domain in full, with the rest retrieved from reference TRBV7-9 and TRBJ2-3, is DTGVSQNPRHKITKRGQNVTFRCDPISEHNRLYWYRQTLGQGPEFLTYFQNEAQLEKSRLLSDRFSAERPKGSFSTLEIQRTEQGDSAMYLCASSPTSVSTDTQYFGPGTRLTVL.

This rearrangement joins TRBV19 to TRBJ2-7; the D call may be TRBD1 or TRBD2 (5 bases each). The CDR3 consists of 15 residues. V was trimmed by 10 bases and J by 7 bases, leaving 26 bases between them. Per germline, CDR1 LNHDA and CDR2 SQIVND (reference sequence). The CDR3: CATATAHTRVEEQYF. CDR3 DNA: TGTGCCACTGCGACAGCCCATACGAGGGTCGAGGAGCAGTACTTC.

This chain uses TRBV7-2 with TRBJ1-3; 11 bases agree with TRBD1. There are 17 residues in the CDR3. CDR1 SGHTA and CDR2 FQGNSA come from the germline V gene. The V and J ends lost 4 bases and 4 bases, in that order; junction bases with no gene match: 9. The DNA of the CDR3 is TGTGCCAGCAGCTCTCGGACAGGGGGCAGTTCAGGAAACACCATATATTTT. It specifies CASSSRTGGSSGNTIYF.

The V call is TRBV11-2, the J call TRBJ2-3; D possibly corresponds to TRBD2 (5 bases). The V gene's germline CDR1 is SGHAT and CDR2 FQNNGV. Trimming cost V 3 bases and J 0 bases, with 10 bases left between them. The CDR3 contains 15 residues. The CDR3 region is CASSFSRTSTDTQYF. For the CDR3, the DNA is TGTGCCAGCAGCTTTTCCAGGACTAGCACAGATACGCAGTATTTT.

A single count supports this clone. The CDR3 sequence: CASSQDGGFAPLHF. The CDR3 nucleotides read TGTGCCAGCAGCCAAGACGGGGGATTTGCACCCCTCCACTTT. The chain joins TRBV3-1 (or the pseudogene TRBV3-2) to TRBJ1-6, with D tentatively TRBD1 (5 bases). Trimming stripped 0 bases from V and 11 bases from J, with 11 bases between. There are 14 residues in the CDR3. Germline V gene sequence: CDR1 LGHDT, CDR2 YNNKEL (reference sequence).

The rearrangement joins TRBV5-4 to TRBJ1-6, with 8 bases lining up with TRBD1. Germline loops: CDR1 SGHNT, CDR2 YYREEE (reference sequence). V was clipped by 4 bases and J by 7 bases; unmatched bases: 4. The CDR3 is 14 amino acids. The CDR3: CASSPTGENSPLHF. Here the CDR3 DNA reads TGTGCCAGCAGCCCGACAGGGGAGAATTCACCCCTCCACTTT.

This rearrangement joins TRBV11-3 to TRBJ2-1; 8 bases map to TRBD2. The germline CDR1 and CDR2 sequences are SGHNT and YENEEA. V lost 4 bases to trimming and J lost 6 bases; unmatched junction nucleotides: 8. The CDR3 runs 15 residues. This CDR3 is CASSSGGLHLNEQFF. For the CDR3, the DNA is TGTGCCAGCAGCTCGGGGGGGTTGCACCTCAATGAGCAGTTCTTC.

The chain has TRBV9 and TRBJ1-1; TRBD1 agrees at 9 bases. Germline V gene data show CDR1 as SGDLS and CDR2 as YYNGEE. There are 13 residues in the CDR3. V was pared by 4 bases and J by 7 bases, with 5 bases of the junction left unmatched. The CDR3 nucleotides are TGTGCCAGCAGCACACGGACAGGGGATGAAGCTTTCTTT. This codes for CASSTRTGDEAFF.